The text below deals with one T cell receptor beta chain. Trimming cost V 2 bases and J 3 bases; bases outside gene matches: 3. The CDR3 contains 15 residues. The germline gives CDR1 MNHEY, CDR2 SVGEGT. This record belongs to a study of blood T cell repertoires in COVID-19. In the study overall: PBMCs, B-cell-depleted T cells, or T cells provided the cDNA or gDNA that made up the material.

Original handling: Quantification of nucleated cells was approximated via reference gene primer amplification. Sequencing was performed with immunoSEQ multiplex PCR; in TCRdb, only in-frame clones are kept and a portion is missing. For V, J and clone size, that table is used; D and trimming come from the DNA. The data contain around 130,000 clones, 84% of them singletons. The sequence was obtained from a man younger than 40 with COVID-19, enrolled during active disease. The sample taken for sequencing was peripheral blood. V gene TRBV6-2 or TRBV6-3 combines with J gene TRBJ2-7; 11 positions match TRBD2. CDR3 protein: CASSYRLAGFYEQYF. DNA of the CDR3: TGTGCCAGCAGTTACCGACTAGCGGGATTCTACGAGCAGTACTTC.